This is a list of T cell receptor beta chains from one sample in a study of CD8 T cells in Susac syndrome. Each CDR3 protein is one row after TCRdb ran MiXCR on the immunoSEQ multiplex PCR reads. The sample carries some 260,000 distinct CDR3 sequences, about 85% recorded once. Sequenced: CD8+ T cells from PBMCs. The receptors were gathered from a human donor with multiple sclerosis. Each CDR3 is given with its conserved first and last residue.

V	J	CDR3
TRBV6-6	TRBJ2-5	CASSALKVSAGTQYF
TRBV5-1	TRBJ2-3	CASRPPAGLAGYTDTQYF
TRBV27	TRBJ2-1	CASRTTGHHMRYNEQFF
TRBV30	TRBJ2-1	CAWRPSGSEGGSYNEQFF
TRBV5-1	TRBJ2-3	CASSSTRYRVDTQYF
TRBV24-1	TRBJ2-1	CATSDSIGGAREEQFF
TRBV12-3/TRBV12-4	TRBJ1-2	CASSLPGEIGYTF
TRBV2	TRBJ1-5	CASSEGRNQPQHF
TRBV25-1	TRBJ2-5	CASSGDRGQETQYF
TRBV6-5	TRBJ2-1	CASSYPAVSSGSLNEQFF
TRBV28	TRBJ1-4	CASSLQGAFDEKLFF
TRBV5-1	TRBJ2-1	CASSTREDEQFF
TRBV9	TRBJ1-2	CASSGYRADGYTF
TRBV28	TRBJ2-1	CASSERGYNNEQFF
TRBV5-1	TRBJ2-2	CASSLEGRGRAIGELFF
TRBV27	TRBJ2-1	CASGVSVAGGPNEQFF
TRBV9	TRBJ2-2	CASSVGSTGELFF
TRBV6-1	TRBJ1-5	CASRGRQGNQPQHF
TRBV19	TRBJ2-1	CASSISAASGYNEQFF
TRBV2	TRBJ2-3	CASSEMTSGVDTQYF
TRBV5-1	TRBJ2-7	CASSLSGDRRPYEQYF
TRBV28	TRBJ1-5	CASSQNREGGQPQHF
TRBV5-5	TRBJ2-7	CASGASYEQYF
TRBV27	TRBJ2-1	CASRRGSGGEQFF
TRBV7-2	TRBJ2-3	CASSTTDTYTDTQYF
TRBV27	TRBJ1-1	CASGPRDSNRWPDTEAFF
TRBV6-5	TRBJ2-1	CASSYKNEQFF
TRBV20-1	TRBJ2-3	CSAKKRESTDTQYF
TRBV2	TRBJ2-7	CASLDGSYEQYF
TRBV20-1	TRBJ2-7	CSAREGGAGYEQYF
TRBV30	TRBJ2-2	CAWNLGGELFF
TRBV29-1	TRBJ1-2	CSVLKPGGGYGYTF
TRBV28	TRBJ2-7	CATTTGNTYEQYF
TRBV2	TRBJ1-2	CASSGMEGYTF
TRBV29-1	TRBJ2-6	CSASIVLPGANVLTF
TRBV29-1	TRBJ1-2	CSVEFGGAYGYTF
TRBV7-2	TRBJ2-7	CASSLHPRLDYEQYF
TRBV28	TRBJ2-7	CASSWRGGRLAHSYEQYF
TRBV29-1	TRBJ2-3	CSVGGAGVTTDTQYF
TRBV6-5	TRBJ1-1	CASSYRQYTEAFF
TRBV30	TRBJ2-6	CAWSPGVGANVLTF
TRBV20-1	TRBJ2-1	CSASLEAGDFYNEQFF
TRBV5-1	TRBJ2-1	CASSLATSGKYNEQFF
TRBV7-9	TRBJ2-1	CASSFEPGLAVYNEQFF
TRBV7-9	TRBJ2-1	CASSGMLEWGKSSYNEQFF
TRBV7-8	TRBJ2-7	CASSLGDAQYF
TRBV27	TRBJ2-2	CASSLWGLAEAGELFF
TRBV27	TRBJ2-2	CASSSAAASGYAGELFF
TRBV7-3	TRBJ1-2	CASSSRDRGLGDYGYTF
TRBV4-1	TRBJ2-5	CASSRPGLAGAHGETQYF
TRBV18	TRBJ1-2	CASSPDRIYGYTF
TRBV19	TRBJ2-1	CASSIRGLAGWYEQFF
TRBV20-1	TRBJ2-1	CSAPKGQKGRQFF
TRBV27	TRBJ1-1	CASSFRSQNTEAFF
TRBV27	TRBJ2-3	CASSLFGREGPDTQYF
TRBV6-5	TRBJ2-1	CASSYRVGDEQFF
TRBV2	TRBJ2-1	CASSDRLAGGERVNEQFF